Shown below are 5 T cell receptor beta chains from a single sample sequenced in a study of vaccination effects on CD4 cells after COVID-19. A 10-day culture period preceded the isolation of CD4+ T cells. TCRdb keeps only in-frame clones here, not all; method: immunoSEQ multiplex PCR. The table shows some 50,000 clones, with around 67% occurring only once. Antigen specificity for these receptors is unknown. The sample here was CD4+ T cells from PBMCs cultured without peptide, taken before COVID-19 vaccination. The receptors stem from a human donor who received a COVID-19 vaccine.

This sequence joins TRBV3-1 (or the pseudogene TRBV3-2) and TRBJ1-5; possibly TRBD1 for D (5 bases). The germline V and J ends were trimmed by 1 base and 6 bases, with 16 bases remaining between them. Germline V gene sequence: CDR1 LGHDT, CDR2 YNNKEL (reference sequence). The CDR3 loop spans 16 amino acids. The CDR3 DNA sequence: TGTGCCAGCAGCCAAGGAGCAGGGTTGGAAAGTCAGCCCCAGCATTTT. Protein: CASSQGAGLESQPQHF.

The chain links TRBV7-2 to TRBJ1-1; D possibly corresponds to TRBD1 (6 bases). CDR3 length: 14 residues. Trimming took off 0 bases at V and 8 bases at J, with 13 bases between the two ends. Germline CDR1 reads SGHTA; CDR2 reads FQGNSA. This CDR3 reads CASSLANRAREAFF. Here the CDR3 DNA reads TGTGCCAGCAGCTTAGCCAACAGGGCAAGGGAAGCTTTCTTT.

The count of this clone is one. The rearrangement uses TRBV11-2 and TRBJ2-5; D remains unclear. CDR3 length: 14 residues. Between the trimmed V and J ends, which lost 0 bases and 1 base, there was a span of 6 bases. The V gene's germline CDR1 is SGHAT and CDR2 FQNNGV. The CDR3 coding sequence is TGTGCCAGCAGCTTAGACGCGGTCCAAGAGACCCAGTACTTC. Protein: CASSLDAVQETQYF.

By sample share, this clone is medium-sized. J is TRBJ1-6 and V is TRBV5-4; D ambiguous. Deletions cut 0 bases from V and 5 bases from J, with 0 bases between. The CDR3 is 12 residues long. CDR1 and CDR2 from the germline V gene are SGHNT and YYREEE (reference sequence). The CDR3 here is CASSLDNSPLHF. In DNA, the CDR3 is TGTGCCAGCAGCTTGGATAATTCACCCCTCCACTTT.

J is TRBJ2-7 and V is TRBV5-1, with D possibly TRBD1 on 6 matching bases. There are 15 residues in the CDR3. Trimming took 4 bases from V and 1 from J, leaving 15 bases between them. CDR1 and CDR2 from the germline V gene are SGHRS and YFSETQ. The CDR3 spells CASSPYSRGSYEQYF. CDR3 in DNA: TGCGCCAGCAGCCCCTACTCCAGGGGTTCCTACGAGCAGTACTTC.